This T cell receptor beta chain was identified in a study of T cell responses to AZD1222 COVID-19 vaccine. Only in-frame clones appear in the TCRdb table, and some are missing; sequencing was by immunoSEQ multiplex PCR. The table has about 120,000 clones, about 93% seen once; the top ten hold 5%. Remarks on this clone: As yet, its antigen is unknown.

The germline V gene encodes CDR1 SNHLY and CDR2 FYNNEI. The V end was cut by 6 bases, the J end by 9 bases, with 12 bases between. The CDR3 has 12 residues. Study-level findings and limits: Epitopes outside B.1.351 and B.1.1.7 mutated regions reportedly drew nearly half of spike TCRs. Regions 160-218 and 743-854 dominated among vaccine-associated CD4 TCRs spanning spike. Clonal diversity may have been underestimated, and the donors were mostly white British, with more females than males.

Second-dose intervals near 4 or 12 weeks were combined. The sequencing used peripheral blood, collected 28 days after the second AZD1222 dose. The chain has TRBV2 and TRBJ2-1; D perhaps matches TRBD1 (6 bases). The receptor was isolated from an adult who received the AZD1222 COVID-19 vaccine. The CDR3 spells CASRGQRGEQFF. In nucleotides, the CDR3 is TGTGCCAGCAGAGGACAGAGAGGTGAGCAGTTCTTC.